Each of the 6 T cell receptor beta chains below was sequenced from the same sample in a study of shared clonotypes between healthy human individuals. Only in-frame clones appear in the TCRdb table, and some are missing; sequencing was by immunoSEQ multiplex PCR. The table lists about 2.3 million clones, roughly 92% of them singletons. Sequencing used naive CD4+ T cells from PBMCs. Subset noted: CD45RA+ positively selected. Receptors originate from a man younger than 35 in good health. Some clones in this sample may be carry-over from other donors' samples.

The chain is built from TRBV28 and TRBJ2-7; 9 nucleotides match TRBD1. The CDR3 runs 15 residues. With V trimmed by 6 bases and J by 5 bases, 11 bases remained unmatched. Looked up from germline, CDR1 is MDHEN and CDR2 is SYDVKM. The CDR3 reads CASSRITGGKDEQYF. CDR3 bases: TGTGCCAGCAGCAGAATAACAGGGGGCAAGGACGAGCAGTACTTC.

This clone came up once. The rearrangement uses TRBV6-1 and TRBJ2-1; 7 bases agree with TRBD1. Trimming cost V 4 bases and J 5 bases; bases outside gene matches: 5. Germline CDR1 reads MNHNS; CDR2 reads SASEGT. The CDR3 length is 14 residues. The CDR3 loop reads CASSGGDRNNEQFF. The CDR3 DNA reads as TGTGCCAGCAGTGGAGGGGACAGAAACAATGAGCAGTTCTTC.

The genes are TRBV5-4 and TRBJ2-2; D is uncertain. The V end lost 1 base, the J end lost 3 bases, and 7 bases lay between the germline ends. Germline values: CDR1 SGHNT, CDR2 YYREEE (reference sequence). This CDR3 region has 14 residues. As DNA, the CDR3 is TGTGCCAGCAGCTTGTACGTGGACACCGGGGAGCTGTTTTTT. Protein sequence: CASSLYVDTGELFF.

This chain joins TRBV29-1 and TRBJ1-1; D is perhaps TRBD1 (6 bases). Trimming stripped 1 base from V and 0 bases from J, with 15 bases between. From germline, CDR1 is SQVTM and CDR2 ANQGSEA. This CDR3 is built from 16 residues. DNA for the CDR3: TGCAGCGTTGAAGGGGGGGGCACCTACATGAACACTGAAGCTTTCTTT. It translates to CSVEGGGTYMNTEAFF.

In the case of this clone: In the same sample, other DNA sequences code for this CDR3. This chain uses TRBV28 with TRBJ1-1; D is unresolved. Germline V CDR1 and CDR2: MDHEN, SYDVKM. Trimming shortened V by 7 bases and J by 0 bases, and 12 bases separated the two germline ends. The CDR3 totals 14 residues. The CDR3 DNA reads as TGTGCCAGCATTAGGACGGGTTTGAACACTGAAGCTTTCTTT. It translates to CASIRTGLNTEAFF.

The rearrangement uses TRBV5-4 and TRBJ2-3; D is perhaps TRBD1 (5 bases). Germline assignment: CDR1 SGHNT and CDR2 YYREEE (reference sequence). The CDR3 spans 15 residues. Trimming pared 0 bases from V and 6 bases from J, leaving 14 bases between. CDR3: CASSLGGAVVDTQYF. CDR3 DNA: TGTGCCAGCAGCTTGGGTGGGGCGGTGGTGGATACGCAGTATTTT.